This record covers a single T cell receptor beta chain. What it binds is unknown. The data originate from a study of cytomegalovirus exposure and HLA in healthy donors. The wider study: Among about 179 million T cells, an earlier analysis found roughly 120 million unique TCR beta sequences.

The germline V gene has CDR1 MNHEY and CDR2 SVGAGI. V was pared by 6 bases and J by 5 bases, with 16 bases between. The CDR3 runs 14 residues. PCR involved 60 Vbeta and 13 Jbeta primers. Using immunoSEQ multiplex PCR, the repertoire was profiled, and TCRdb retains in-frame clones only, with some absent. The table lists 120,000 to 150,000 clones, roughly 73% of them singletons. Study-wide results and limits: Certain indistinguishable V segments, among them TRBV6-2 and TRBV6-3, were excluded. Overall, approximately 180 TCR beta chains were annotated as cytomegalovirus-associated. An analysis was carried out at a later point. It showed that HLA-associated TCR beta chains were more clonally expanded than equally common non-associated chains.

This sequence was found in a woman under 30 in good health and CMV-seronegative. Sequenced sample: PBMCs. V usage is TRBV6-5 and J usage is TRBJ1-2, with D possibly TRBD1 on 5 matching bases. The CDR3 bases are TGTGCCAGCAGCAGGACGGGGGGAGAATATGGCTACACCTTC. This sequence encodes CASSRTGGEYGYTF.